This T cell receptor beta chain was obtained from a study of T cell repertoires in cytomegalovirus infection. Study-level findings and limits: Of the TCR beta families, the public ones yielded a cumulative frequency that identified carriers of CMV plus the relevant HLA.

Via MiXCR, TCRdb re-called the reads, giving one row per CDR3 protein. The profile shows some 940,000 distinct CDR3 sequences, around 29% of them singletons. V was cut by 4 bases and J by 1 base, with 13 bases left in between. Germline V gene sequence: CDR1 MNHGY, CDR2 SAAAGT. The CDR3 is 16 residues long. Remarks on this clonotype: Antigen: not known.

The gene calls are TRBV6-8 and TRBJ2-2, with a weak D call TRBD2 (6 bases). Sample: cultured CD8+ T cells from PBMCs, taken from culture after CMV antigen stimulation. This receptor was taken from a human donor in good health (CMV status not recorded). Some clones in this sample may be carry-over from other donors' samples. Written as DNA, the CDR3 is TGTGCCAGCAGTTCGGGACTGCGCATGAACACCGGGGAGCTGTTTTTT. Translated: CASSSGLRMNTGELFF.